This TCR beta chain was found in a study of tumor-infiltrating lymphocytes in primary liver carcinoma. General observations from the study: Tumor region pairs outstripped tumor-adjacent and tumor-blood pairs in overlap.

A word on this clonotype: Its antigen is currently unknown. The junction and the germline gene differ at one end; a read error may be behind it.

The input was around 530 ng total RNA; TCR beta cDNA was made from it with a constant-region primer. For TCR beta, libraries were produced by three nested multiplex PCR rounds using slightly modified ARM-PCR. TCRdb used MiXCR to reprocess the multiplex PCR reads, holding one entry per CDR3 protein. The data contain more than 150,000 distinct CDR3 sequences, 60% of them singletons. The study extracted blood RNA from unsorted whole blood and also extracted germline DNA. Sequencing was carried out using peripheral blood. This clonotype was obtained from a man aged 35 to 55 with primary liver carcinoma and hepatitis B virus infection.

CDR3 loop: CSVEDAARATGELFF. The CDR3 bases are TGCAGCGTTGAAGACGCCGCGAGAGCCACCGGGGAGCTGTTTTTC. The chain has TRBV29-1 and TRBJ2-2; D is possibly TRBD2 (5 bases). Germline CDR1 reads SQVTM; CDR2 reads ANQGSEA. The CDR3 covers 15 residues.